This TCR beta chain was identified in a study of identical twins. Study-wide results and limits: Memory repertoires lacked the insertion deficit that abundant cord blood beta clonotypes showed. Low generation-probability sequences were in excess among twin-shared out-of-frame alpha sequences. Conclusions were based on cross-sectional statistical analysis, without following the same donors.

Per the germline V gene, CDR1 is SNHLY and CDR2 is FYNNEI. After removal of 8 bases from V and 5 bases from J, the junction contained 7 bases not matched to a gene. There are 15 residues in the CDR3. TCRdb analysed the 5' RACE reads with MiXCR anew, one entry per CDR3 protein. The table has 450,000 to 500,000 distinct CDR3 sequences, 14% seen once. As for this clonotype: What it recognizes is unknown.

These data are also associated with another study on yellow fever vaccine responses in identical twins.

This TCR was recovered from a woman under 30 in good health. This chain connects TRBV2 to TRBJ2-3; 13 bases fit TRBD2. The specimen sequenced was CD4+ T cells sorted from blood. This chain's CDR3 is CASLRLAGGLDTQYF. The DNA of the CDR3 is TGTGCCAGCCTACGACTAGCGGGAGGATTAGATACGCAGTATTTT.